Here is one T cell receptor (beta chain) with its context. Antigen: not known. The data are from a study of vaccination effects on CD4 cells after COVID-19. Study summary: Samples collected post-vaccine were obtained a median of 72 days after the second dose.

Ahead of sequencing, the ViraFEST assay grew antigen-specific CD4+ T cells using viral peptide pools. Cultured cells yielded isolated CD4+ T cells after less than 11 days. Each participant was administered two doses of either the BNT162b2 or the mRNA-1273 vaccine. Peptides at roughly 10 ug/ml and IL-2 at about 9.8 IU/ml were added to 1.5 million to 2 million PBMC per well. Germline CDR1 SGHAT, CDR2 FQNNGV. V lost 4 bases and J lost 2, with 14 bases in between. CDR3 size: 15 residues. TCRdb's copy holds only in-frame clones and misses some; the assay was immunoSEQ multiplex PCR. In the table there are 25,000 to 30,000 clones, around 85% of which are singletons.

This chain uses TRBV11-2 with TRBJ1-2; a possible D gene is TRBD1 (5 bases). Sample: CD4+ T cells from PBMCs cultured with SARS-CoV-2 spike peptides, taken after COVID-19 vaccination. The clonotype originates from a human donor who received a COVID-19 vaccine. Some clones in this sample may be carry-over from other donors' samples. CDR3 DNA: TGTGCCAGCAGCTGGGGTGAAGGGGCAAACTATGGCTACACCTTC. It is translated as CASSWGEGANYGYTF.